The rows below give T cell receptor beta chains drawn from one sample of a study of T cells expressing NK-cell markers. TCRdb re-called the 5' RACE reads and gives one entry per CDR3 protein, without DNA. Its clone listing holds hundreds of thousands of distinct CDR3 sequences. Material: blood T cells: a sorted CD56 or NKG2C T cell subset, CD4+ or CD8+ T cells, or bulk PBMC T cells (not recorded which). These receptors came from a man aged 18-75 years in good health. Both conserved end residues are part of each CDR3.

TRBV20-1,12,TRBJ2-4,CSAGSTKNIQYF
TRBV6-1,15,TRBJ1-5,CASSGGWGGDQPQHF
TRBV20-1,12,TRBJ2-1,CSGRESGGEQFF
TRBV4-2,16,TRBJ1-1,CASSHGITGGDTEAFF
TRBV18,15,TRBJ1-1,CASSANRARDTEAFF
TRBV7-9,15,TRBJ1-1,CASSLPGRLNTEAFF
TRBV21-1,12,TRBJ2-1,CASSKVKDEQFF
TRBV20-1,15,TRBJ1-3,CSARRDTSSGNTIYF
TRBV5-1,15,TRBJ2-7,CASSSVSGAGSEQYF
TRBV5-5,15,TRBJ2-2,CASSQVAGDTGELFF
TRBV5-1,20,TRBJ1-1,CASSRTPIKTGIRKNTEAFF
TRBV29-1,14,TRBJ2-7,CSVELGQGAYEQYF
TRBV4-1,15,TRBJ2-5,CASSQDTAAPRTQYF
TRBV6-1,15,TRBJ2-1,CASGLRKSSYNEQFF
TRBV7-8,15,TRBJ2-2,CASSFSGGAPGELFF
TRBV12-3/TRBV12-4,14,TRBJ2-1,CASSFRRGFNEQFF
TRBV25-1,12,TRBJ2-7,CASGQAWGEQYF
TRBV27,17,TRBJ1-2,CASSLSKPGSANYGYTF
TRBV20-1,16,TRBJ2-1,CSTRLAGRTLYNEQFF
TRBV29-1,13,TRBJ1-1,CSVLDIEIGEAFF
TRBV12-3/TRBV12-4,17,TRBJ2-4,CASSLGLAGVKENIQYF
TRBV5-8,12,TRBJ1-2,CASSPRMSNYTF
TRBV5-1,16,TRBJ1-5,CASSPTGPHSNQPQHF
TRBV9,16,TRBJ2-1,CASSTRTGPGNNEQFF
TRBV4-2,17,TRBJ2-1,CASSLILAGDSYNEQFF
TRBV6-1,13,TRBJ1-2,CASTRTDTYGYTF